This TCR beta chain was captured by sequencing in a study of radiotherapy plus CTLA-4 blockade in lung cancer. As concerns this clone: Antigen unknown.

Study findings and constraints: Researchers report tumor-derived TCR clones expanding in blood after radiotherapy plus ipilimumab.

The repertoire was sequenced with immunoSEQ multiplex PCR; TCRdb's copy has only in-frame clones and lacks some. The sample comprises over 80,000 clones, roughly 87% of which are singletons, and more than 0.65% rests with the top ten. With 8 bases removed from V and 3 bases from J, the gap between germline ends came to 13 bases. Germline V lookup: CDR1 SEHNR, CDR2 FQNEAQ (reference sequence). The CDR3 has 13 amino acids. V is TRBV7-9 and J is TRBJ1-2; no clear D. The material was peripheral blood, obtained from a patient treated with radiotherapy plus ipilimumab. This sequence originates from a human donor with non-small cell lung cancer who had stable disease on radiotherapy plus ipilimumab. The CDR3 region is CASPREEDYGYTF. CDR3 nucleotide sequence: TGTGCCAGCCCCCGGGAAGAGGACTATGGCTACACCTTC.